One and the same sample provided the 19 T cell receptor beta chains below, sequenced in a study of long-term antiretroviral therapy in people with HIV. immunoSEQ v3.0 was run at survey level. Only in-frame clones appear in the TCRdb table, and some are missing; sequencing was by immunoSEQ multiplex PCR. The table includes approximately 47,000 clones, around 80% detected once. The input for sequencing was unsorted PBMCs, taken 0.8 years after starting antiretroviral therapy. The receptors were sampled from a woman aged 18-30 years with HIV.

The CDR3 protein is CASSIWTGGNTEAFF. The DNA for the CDR3 is TGTGCCAGCAGTATTTGGACAGGGGGAAACACTGAAGCTTTCTTT. This chain connects TRBV28 to TRBJ1-1, with TRBD1 matching over 10 bases. This CDR3 has 15 residues. V lost 5 bases to trimming and J lost 2 bases; unmatched junction nucleotides: 5. Per germline, CDR1 MDHEN and CDR2 SYDVKM.

V usage is TRBV25-1 and J usage is TRBJ1-5; D may be TRBD1 (6 bases). Trimming took 6 bases from V and 3 from J, leaving 12 bases between them. Germline lookup yields CDR1 MGHDK and CDR2 SYGVNS. This CDR3 spans 14 amino acids. The CDR3: CASSPGDPNQPQHF. The DNA for the CDR3 is TGTGCCAGCAGCCCAGGGGATCCCAATCAGCCCCAGCATTTT.

V gene TRBV27 combines with J gene TRBJ2-3; TRBD1 agrees at 9 bases. The ends lost 3 bases at V and 0 bases at J; junction bases unmatched: 1. CDR3 length: 15 residues. Germline-derived CDR1 and CDR2 are MNHEY and SMNVEV (reference sequence). The CDR3 DNA sequence: TGTGCCAGCAGTTTTGGGACAGGGAGCACAGATACGCAGTATTTT. Translated, it gives CASSFGTGSTDTQYF.

This clone was seen a handful of times. The V call is TRBV18, the J call TRBJ2-7; 9 bases map to TRBD1. The V and J ends lost 5 bases and 3 bases, in that order; junction bases with no gene match: 2. CDR1 is KGHSH and CDR2 is LQKENI in the germline V gene. The CDR3 extends over 13 amino acids. The CDR3: CASSLDRGYEQYF. CDR3 in DNA: TGTGCCAGCTCATTGGACAGGGGCTACGAGCAGTACTTC.

This clone was found a few times. Within the sample, other DNA sequences also encode this same CDR3. The chain combines TRBV15 with TRBJ2-1, with no clear D. Germline V lookup: CDR1 LNHNV, CDR2 YYDKDF (reference sequence). The CDR3 extends over 14 amino acids. The V end lost 2 bases, the J end lost 5 bases, and 10 bases lay between the germline ends. The CDR3 bases are TGTGCCACCAGCAGACCTGGCAGGAACAATGAGCAGTTCTTC. Encoded protein: CATSRPGRNNEQFF.

The rearrangement uses TRBV19 and TRBJ2-7; perhaps TRBD2 as D (7 bases). CDR3 length: 13 amino acids. Trimming cost V 5 bases and J 7 bases, with 15 bases left between them. CDR1 and CDR2 from the germline V gene are LNHDA and SQIVND (reference sequence). CDR3 sequence: CASSPSGGSEQYF. The CDR3 DNA follows: TGTGCCAGTAGTCCTTCGGGGGGCTCGGAGCAGTACTTC. The full variable domain, rest sourced from reference TRBV19 and TRBJ2-7, is DGGITQSPKYLFRKEGQNVTLSCEQNLNHDAMYWYRQDPGQGLRLIYYSQIVNDFQKGDIAEGYSVSREKKESFPLTVTSAQKNPTAFYLCASSPSGGSEQYFGPGTRLTVT.

Only a few counts were recorded for this clone. The chain carries TRBV27 and TRBJ2-1; D gene uncertain. Germline V gene sequence: CDR1 MNHEY, CDR2 SMNVEV (reference sequence). Trimming left V 5 bases short and J 5 bases short, with 13 bases between. The CDR3 spans 14 residues. The CDR3 DNA is TGTGCCAGCAGTAAGCAGAGGCGTGACAATGAGCAGTTCTTC. Residues: CASSKQRRDNEQFF.

This chain joins TRBV4-1 and TRBJ2-1; a weak D match, TRBD2 (5 bases). The CDR3 contains 13 residues. CDR1 MGHRA and CDR2 YSYEKL come from the germline V gene. V lost 5 bases and J 7 bases, leaving 12 bases between the germline ends. In DNA form, the CDR3 reads TGCGCCAGCAGCGAGAGCGGACCGAATGAGCAGTTCTTC. Amino acid sequence: CASSESGPNEQFF.

V and J are TRBV27 and TRBJ2-3; D unresolved. Trimming stripped 3 bases from V and 6 bases from J, with 10 bases between. The CDR3 sequence is 13 residues long. Germline V gene lookup returns CDR1 MNHEY and CDR2 SMNVEV (reference sequence). CDR3 in amino acids: CASSFPGIDTQYF. For the CDR3, the DNA is TGTGCCAGCAGTTTCCCAGGAATTGATACGCAGTATTTT.

The chain carries TRBV28 and TRBJ1-2; D ambiguous. The V end was cut by 3 bases, the J end by 6 bases, with 11 bases between. The germline CDR1 and CDR2 sequences are MDHEN and SYDVKM. CDR3 length: 13 residues. This CDR3 is CASSFFGRNGYTF. For the CDR3, the DNA is TGTGCCAGCAGTTTTTTTGGCAGGAATGGCTACACCTTC.

The chain uses TRBV2 and TRBJ2-5; D unclear. The V gene lost 5 bases and the J gene lost 7 bases, with 8 bases spanning the gap. The CDR3 spans 11 residues. Germline loops: CDR1 SNHLY, CDR2 FYNNEI. CDR3 bases: TGTGCCAGCAGTCCCCTTTGGACCCAGTACTTC. Translated: CASSPLWTQYF. The full variable domain, completed using reference TRBV2 and TRBJ2-5, is EPEVTQTPSHQVTQMGQEVILRCVPISNHLYFYWYRQILGQKVEFLVSFYNNEISEKSEIFDDQFSVERPDGSNFTLKIRSTKLEDSAMYFCASSPLWTQYFGPGTRLLVL.

The V call is TRBV5-1, the J call TRBJ2-6, with D possibly called TRBD1 or TRBD2 (5 bases each). V was shortened by 4 bases and J by 2 bases, with 13 bases between the two germline ends. The CDR3 spans 16 residues. Germline CDR1 and CDR2: SGHRS and YFSETQ. The CDR3 DNA reads as TGCGCCAGCAGCGGGGACGCATTGGCTGGGGCCAACGTCCTGACTTTC. This sequence encodes CASSGDALAGANVLTF.

The V call is TRBV18, the J call TRBJ2-5; possible D gene TRBD1, 6 bases. This CDR3 is built from 14 residues. Germline CDR1 KGHSH, CDR2 LQKENI. Deletions cut 3 bases from V and 5 bases from J, with 13 bases between. The CDR3 loop is CASSPSGVGETQYF. The CDR3 DNA is TGTGCCAGCTCACCCTCAGGGGTAGGGGAGACCCAGTACTTC.

CDR3 in amino acids: CASTHRSGQRTYEQYF. DNA for the CDR3: TGTGCCAGCACCCATCGTTCGGGACAGAGGACCTACGAGCAGTACTTC. The chain joins TRBV28 to TRBJ2-7; 7 positions agree with TRBD1. The germline gives CDR1 MDHEN, CDR2 SYDVKM. V gave up 7 bases and J gave up 2 bases; unmatched junction bases: 14. The CDR3 is 16 residues long.

CDR3 sequence: CASSITRSSYNEQFF. The CDR3 DNA reads TGTGCCAGTAGTATAACCCGGAGCTCCTACAATGAGCAGTTCTTC. This chain links TRBV19 with TRBJ2-1; no firm D call. The CDR3 sequence is 15 residues long. Trimming took 2 bases from V and 0 from J, leaving 8 bases between them. Germline lookup yields CDR1 LNHDA and CDR2 SQIVND (reference sequence). Full variable domain (remainder filled in from reference TRBV19 and TRBJ2-1): DGGITQSPKYLFRKEGQNVTLSCEQNLNHDAMYWYRQDPGQGLRLIYYSQIVNDFQKGDIAEGYSVSREKKESFPLTVTSAQKNPTAFYLCASSITRSSYNEQFFGPGTRLTVL.

This chain uses TRBV10-3 with TRBJ2-7; 7 bases line up with TRBD2. This CDR3 comprises 14 residues. The V gene end was trimmed by 0 bases and the J gene end by 4 bases; junction bases not matched to a gene: 3. Germline V lookup: CDR1 ENHRY, CDR2 SYGVKD. As DNA, the CDR3 is TGTGCCATCAGTGAGTCGAACGGGAGGTACGAGCAGTACTTC. The encoded protein is CAISESNGRYEQYF.

The genes are TRBV7-2 and TRBJ1-3, with D uncertain. The germline gives CDR1 SGHTA, CDR2 FQGNSA. The CDR3 is made up of 12 amino acids. Trimming cost V 3 bases and J 8 bases, with 8 bases left between them. CDR3 sequence reads: CASSLTGDTIYF. In DNA, the CDR3 is TGTGCCAGCAGCTTGACCGGGGACACCATATATTTT.

The gene calls are TRBV9 and TRBJ2-3; unclear D gene. CDR1 and CDR2 from the germline V gene are SGDLS and YYNGEE. Trimming took off 6 bases at V and 2 bases at J, with 19 bases between the two ends. The CDR3 contains 16 residues. CDR3 loop: CASTTGGLSFTDTQYF. The CDR3 coding sequence is TGTGCCAGCACCACCGGCGGCCTATCTTTCACAGATACGCAGTATTTT. The whole variable domain, remainder taken from reference TRBV9 and TRBJ2-3, is DSGVTQTPKHLITATGQRVTLRCSPRSGDLSVYWYQQSLDQGLQFLIQYYNGEERAKGNILERFSAQQFPDLHSELNLSSLELGDSALYFCASTTGGLSFTDTQYFGPGTRLTVL.

V gene TRBV4-1 combines with J gene TRBJ1-1, with a possible D match to TRBD1 (5 bases). Trimming took off 7 bases at V and 3 bases at J, with 6 bases between the two ends. This CDR3 has 11 residues. The germline V gene encodes CDR1 MGHRA and CDR2 YSYEKL. The CDR3: CASTRDTEAFF. CDR3 DNA sequence: TGCGCCAGCACCAGGGACACTGAAGCTTTCTTT.